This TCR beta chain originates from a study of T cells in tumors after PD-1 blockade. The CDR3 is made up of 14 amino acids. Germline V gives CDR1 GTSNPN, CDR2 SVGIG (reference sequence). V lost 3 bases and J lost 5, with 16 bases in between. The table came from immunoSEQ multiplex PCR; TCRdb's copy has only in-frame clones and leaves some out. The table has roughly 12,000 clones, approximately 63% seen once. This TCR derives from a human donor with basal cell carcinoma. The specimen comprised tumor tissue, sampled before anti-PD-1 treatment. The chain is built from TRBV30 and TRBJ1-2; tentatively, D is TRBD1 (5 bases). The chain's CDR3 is CAWSPLGGGYGYTF. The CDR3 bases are TGTGCCTGGAGCCCGCTTGGTGGGGGTTATGGCTACACCTTC. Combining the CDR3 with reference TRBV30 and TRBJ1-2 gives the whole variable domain SQTIHQWPATLVQPVGSPLSLECTVEGTSNPNLYWYRQAAGRGLQLLFYSVGIGQISSEVPQNLSASRPQDRQFILSSKKLLLSDSGFYLCAWSPLGGGYGYTFGSGTRLTVV.